This T cell receptor beta chain is drawn from a study of blood T cell repertoires in COVID-19. Trimming took off 5 bases at V and 6 bases at J, with 15 bases between the two ends. Germline lookup yields CDR1 SGHNT and CDR2 YENEEA. The CDR3 extends over 14 amino acids. In the authors' workflow: It was from reference gene primer amplification that nucleated cell counts were estimated. TCRdb keeps only in-frame clones here, not all; method: immunoSEQ multiplex PCR. That table supplies the V and J calls and clone size; D and trimming were determined from the DNA. The repertoire holds under 20,000 clones, with 80% as singletons.

This TCR was recovered from an elderly man with acute or convalescent COVID-19. This chain joins TRBV11-3 and TRBJ2-3, with a tentative D call TRBD2 (6 bases). The material sequenced was peripheral blood. The DNA of the CDR3 is TGTGCCAGCAGCCCAACCCCCCTAGCGGATACGCAGTATTTT. Protein: CASSPTPLADTQYF.